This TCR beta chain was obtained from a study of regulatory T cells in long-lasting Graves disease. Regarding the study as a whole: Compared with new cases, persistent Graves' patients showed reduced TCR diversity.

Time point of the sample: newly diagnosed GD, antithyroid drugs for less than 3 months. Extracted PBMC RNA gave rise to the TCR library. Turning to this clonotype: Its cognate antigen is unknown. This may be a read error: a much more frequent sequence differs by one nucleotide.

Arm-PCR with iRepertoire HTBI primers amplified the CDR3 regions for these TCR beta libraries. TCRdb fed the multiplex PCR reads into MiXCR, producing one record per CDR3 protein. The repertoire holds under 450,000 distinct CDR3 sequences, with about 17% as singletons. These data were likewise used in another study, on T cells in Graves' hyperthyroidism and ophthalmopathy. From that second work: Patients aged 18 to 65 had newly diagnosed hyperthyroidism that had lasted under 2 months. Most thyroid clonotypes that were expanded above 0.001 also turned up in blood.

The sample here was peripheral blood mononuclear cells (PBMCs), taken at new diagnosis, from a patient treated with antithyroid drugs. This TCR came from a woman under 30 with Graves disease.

The CDR3 spells CASSFRGQTYNEQYF. In nucleotides, the CDR3 is TGTGCCAGCAGCTTCAGGGGACAAACCTACAATGAGCAGTACTTC. J is TRBJ2-1 and V is TRBV7-2; D is perhaps TRBD1 (6 bases). The J call may be mistaken, given a closer DNA end match to TRBJ2-7. Germline CDR1 and CDR2: SGHTA and FQGNSA. This CDR3 comprises 15 residues.